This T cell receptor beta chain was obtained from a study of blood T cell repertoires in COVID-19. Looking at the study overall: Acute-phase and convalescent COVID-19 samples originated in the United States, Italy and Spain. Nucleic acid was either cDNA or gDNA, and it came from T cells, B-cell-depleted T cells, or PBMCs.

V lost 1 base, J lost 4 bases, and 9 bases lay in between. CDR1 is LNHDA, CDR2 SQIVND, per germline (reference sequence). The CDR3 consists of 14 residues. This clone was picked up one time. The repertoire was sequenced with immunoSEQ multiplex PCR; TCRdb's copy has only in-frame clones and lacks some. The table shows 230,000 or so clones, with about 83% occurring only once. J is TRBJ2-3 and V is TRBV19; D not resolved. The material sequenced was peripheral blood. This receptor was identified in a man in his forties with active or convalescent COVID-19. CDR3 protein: CASSIAVSSDTQYF. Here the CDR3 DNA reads TGTGCCAGTAGTATAGCCGTATCCTCAGATACGCAGTATTTT. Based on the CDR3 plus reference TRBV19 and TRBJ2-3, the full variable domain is DGGITQSPKYLFRKEGQNVTLSCEQNLNHDAMYWYRQDPGQGLRLIYYSQIVNDFQKGDIAEGYSVSREKKESFPLTVTSAQKNPTAFYLCASSIAVSSDTQYFGPGTRLTVL.